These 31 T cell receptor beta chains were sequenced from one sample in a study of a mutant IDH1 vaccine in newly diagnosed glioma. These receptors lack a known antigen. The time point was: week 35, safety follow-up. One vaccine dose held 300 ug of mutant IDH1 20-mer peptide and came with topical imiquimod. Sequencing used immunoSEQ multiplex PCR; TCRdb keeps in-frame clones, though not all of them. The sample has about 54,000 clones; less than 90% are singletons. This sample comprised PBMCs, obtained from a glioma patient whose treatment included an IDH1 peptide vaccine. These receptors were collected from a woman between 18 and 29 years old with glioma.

CDR3 residues: CASSSRRGKGSPLHF. CDR3 DNA: TGTGCCAGCAGCTCGAGGCGGGGGAAGGGATCACCCCTCCACTTT. The rearrangement uses TRBV7-2 and TRBJ1-6, with a possible D match to TRBD1 (5 bases). Deletions cut 4 bases from V and 10 bases from J, with 17 bases between. This CDR3 comprises 15 residues. Germline CDR1 is SGHTA and CDR2 is FQGNSA.

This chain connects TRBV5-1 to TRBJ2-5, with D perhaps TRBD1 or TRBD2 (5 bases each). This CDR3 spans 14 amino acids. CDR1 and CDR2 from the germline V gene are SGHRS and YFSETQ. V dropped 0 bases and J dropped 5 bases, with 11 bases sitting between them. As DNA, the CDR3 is TGCGCCAGCAGCTTGGCGTCGGGGCGGGAGACCCAGTACTTC. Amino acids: CASSLASGRETQYF.

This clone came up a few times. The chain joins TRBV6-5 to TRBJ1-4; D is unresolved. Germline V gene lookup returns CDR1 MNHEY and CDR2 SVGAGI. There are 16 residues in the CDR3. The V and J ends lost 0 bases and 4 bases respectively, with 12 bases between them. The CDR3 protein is CASSYSTGRGNEKLFF. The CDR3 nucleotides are TGTGCCAGCAGTTACTCGACCGGCCGCGGTAATGAAAAACTGTTTTTT.

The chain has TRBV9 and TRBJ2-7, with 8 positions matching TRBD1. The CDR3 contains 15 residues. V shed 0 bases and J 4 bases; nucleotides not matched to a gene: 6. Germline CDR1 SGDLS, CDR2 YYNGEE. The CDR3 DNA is TGTGCCAGCAGCGTAGGGCAGGGGGCGCTGTACGAGCAGTACTTC. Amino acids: CASSVGQGALYEQYF.

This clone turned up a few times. This CDR3 reads CAWSVSGGGPEAFF. DNA for the CDR3: TGTGCCTGGAGTGTGTCAGGGGGAGGCCCTGAAGCTTTCTTT. V usage is TRBV30 and J usage is TRBJ1-1, with 7 bases matching TRBD1. Germline assignment: CDR1 GTSNPN and CDR2 SVGIG (reference sequence). CDR3 length equals 14 residues. V shed 0 bases, J shed 6 bases, and the junction held 7 bases outside the gene matches.

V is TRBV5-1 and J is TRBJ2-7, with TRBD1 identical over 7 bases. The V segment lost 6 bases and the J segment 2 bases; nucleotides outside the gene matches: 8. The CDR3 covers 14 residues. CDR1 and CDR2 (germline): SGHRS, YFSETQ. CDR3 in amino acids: CASTRPGQTYEQYF. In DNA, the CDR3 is TGCGCCAGCACCAGACCGGGACAGACCTACGAGCAGTACTTC.

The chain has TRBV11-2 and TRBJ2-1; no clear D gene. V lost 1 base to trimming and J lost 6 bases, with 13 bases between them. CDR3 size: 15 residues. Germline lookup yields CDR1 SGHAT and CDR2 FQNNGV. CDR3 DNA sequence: TGTGCCAGCAGCTTAGTTTCCCAGGTGGGCAATGAGCAGTTCTTC. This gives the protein CASSLVSQVGNEQFF.

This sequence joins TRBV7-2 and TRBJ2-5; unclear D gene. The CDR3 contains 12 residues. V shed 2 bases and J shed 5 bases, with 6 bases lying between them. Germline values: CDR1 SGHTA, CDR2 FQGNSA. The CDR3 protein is CASSLIYETQYF. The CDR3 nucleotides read TGTGCCAGCAGCTTAATCTACGAGACCCAGTACTTC. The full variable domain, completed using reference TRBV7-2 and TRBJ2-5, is GAGVSQSPSNKVTEKGKDVELRCDPISGHTALYWYRQSLGQGLEFLIYFQGNSAPDKSGLPSDRFSAERTGGSVSTLTIQRTQQEDSAVYLCASSLIYETQYFGPGTRLLVL.

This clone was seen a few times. In nucleotides, the CDR3 is TGTGCCAGCAGCTTACTGTGGAACACTGAAGCTTTCTTT. It codes for CASSLLWNTEAFF. The chain couples TRBV11-2 to TRBJ1-1; the D is unclear. Germline loops: CDR1 SGHAT, CDR2 FQNNGV. V was shortened by 2 bases and J by 1 base, with 5 bases between the two germline ends. CDR3 length equals 13 residues.

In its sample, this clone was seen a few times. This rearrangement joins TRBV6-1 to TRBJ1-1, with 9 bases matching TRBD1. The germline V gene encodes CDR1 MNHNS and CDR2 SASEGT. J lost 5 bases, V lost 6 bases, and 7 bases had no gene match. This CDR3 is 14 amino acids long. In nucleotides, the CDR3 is TGTGCCAGCAGGGACAGGGGAAGGTTAACTGAAGCTTTCTTT. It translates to CASRDRGRLTEAFF.

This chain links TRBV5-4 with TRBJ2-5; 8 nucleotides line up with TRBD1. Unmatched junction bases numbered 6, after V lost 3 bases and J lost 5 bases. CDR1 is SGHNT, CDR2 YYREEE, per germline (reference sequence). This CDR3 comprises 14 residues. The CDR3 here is CASSSGGARETQYF. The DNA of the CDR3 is TGTGCCAGCAGCTCAGGGGGCGCCCGGGAGACCCAGTACTTC.

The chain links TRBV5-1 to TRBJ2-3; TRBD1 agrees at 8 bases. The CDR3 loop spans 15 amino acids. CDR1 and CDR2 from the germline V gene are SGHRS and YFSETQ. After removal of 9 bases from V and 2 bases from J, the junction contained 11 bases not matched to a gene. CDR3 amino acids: CATKTGQVSTDTQYF. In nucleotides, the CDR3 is TGCGCCACCAAGACGGGACAGGTTTCCACAGATACGCAGTATTTT.

The CDR3 here is CASSYSGPYNSPLHF. The CDR3 DNA follows: TGTGCCAGCAGTTATTCGGGACCCTATAATTCACCCCTCCACTTT. The chain is built from TRBV6-5 and TRBJ1-6; D may be TRBD1 (5 bases). CDR3 length: 15 residues. V lost 3 bases and J lost 2, with 8 bases in between. The germline gives CDR1 MNHEY, CDR2 SVGAGI.

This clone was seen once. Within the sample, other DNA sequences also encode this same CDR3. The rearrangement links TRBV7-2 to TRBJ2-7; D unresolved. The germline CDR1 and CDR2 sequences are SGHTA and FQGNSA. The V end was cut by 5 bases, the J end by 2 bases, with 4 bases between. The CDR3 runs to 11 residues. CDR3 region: CASSPAYEQYF. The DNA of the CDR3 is TGTGCCAGCAGCCCCGCCTACGAGCAGTACTTC.

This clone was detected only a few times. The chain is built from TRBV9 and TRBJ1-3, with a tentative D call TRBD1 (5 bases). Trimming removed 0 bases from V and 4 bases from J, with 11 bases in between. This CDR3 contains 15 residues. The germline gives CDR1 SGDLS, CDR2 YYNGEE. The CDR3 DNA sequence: TGTGCCAGCAGCGTAGAGGGCAGGGAGGGAAACACCATATATTTT. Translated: CASSVEGREGNTIYF. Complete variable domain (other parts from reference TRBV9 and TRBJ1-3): DSGVTQTPKHLITATGQRVTLRCSPRSGDLSVYWYQQSLDQGLQFLIQYYNGEERAKGNILERFSAQQFPDLHSELNLSSLELGDSALYFCASSVEGREGNTIYFGEGSWLTVV.

The CDR3, as DNA: TGTGCCAGCAGCTTCCATACGGGAGGAGGGATAGGGACCTACGAGCAGTACTTC. This encodes CASSFHTGGGIGTYEQYF. V gene TRBV11-3 combines with J gene TRBJ2-7; 7 nucleotides line up with TRBD2. V gave up 3 bases and J gave up 2 bases; unmatched junction bases: 16. The CDR3 totals 18 residues. The germline CDR1 and CDR2 sequences are SGHNT and YENEEA.

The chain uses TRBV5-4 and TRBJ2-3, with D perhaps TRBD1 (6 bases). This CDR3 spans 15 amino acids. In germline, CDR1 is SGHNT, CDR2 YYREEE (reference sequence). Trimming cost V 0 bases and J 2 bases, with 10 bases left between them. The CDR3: CASSLVGQITDTQYF. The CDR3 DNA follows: TGTGCCAGCAGCTTGGTGGGACAAATCACAGATACGCAGTATTTT. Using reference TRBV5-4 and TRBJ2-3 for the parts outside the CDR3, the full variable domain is ETGVTQSPTHLIKTRGQQVTLRCSSQSGHNTVSWYQQALGQGPQFIFQYYREEENGRGNFPPRFSGLQFPNYSSELNVNALELDDSALYLCASSLVGQITDTQYFGPGTRLTVL.

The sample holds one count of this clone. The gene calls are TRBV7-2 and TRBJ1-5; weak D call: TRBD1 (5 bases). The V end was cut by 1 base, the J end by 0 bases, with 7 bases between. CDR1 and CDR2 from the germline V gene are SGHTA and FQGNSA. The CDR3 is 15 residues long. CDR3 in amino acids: CASSLEGLSNQPQHF. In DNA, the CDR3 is TGTGCCAGCAGCTTAGAGGGGCTTAGCAATCAGCCCCAGCATTTT.

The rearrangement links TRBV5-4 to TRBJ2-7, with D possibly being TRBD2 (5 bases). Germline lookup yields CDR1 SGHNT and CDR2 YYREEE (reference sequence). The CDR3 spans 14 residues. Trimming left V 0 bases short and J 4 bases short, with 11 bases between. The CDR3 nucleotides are TGTGCCAGCAGCTTGGGGTACCAGCGGTACGAGCAGTACTTC. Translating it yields CASSLGYQRYEQYF.

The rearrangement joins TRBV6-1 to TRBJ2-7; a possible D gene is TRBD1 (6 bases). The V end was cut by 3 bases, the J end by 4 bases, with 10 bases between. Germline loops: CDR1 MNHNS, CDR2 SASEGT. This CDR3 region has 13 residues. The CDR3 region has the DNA TGTGCCAGCAGTGACAGGGGAAGTTACGAGCAGTACTTC. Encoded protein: CASSDRGSYEQYF.

CDR3 sequence reads: CASSRDRGSNEQFF. As DNA, the CDR3 is TGTGCCAGCTCACGGGACAGGGGGTCCAATGAGCAGTTCTTC. The chain links TRBV18 to TRBJ2-1; TRBD1 matches 11 bases. The CDR3 length is 14 residues. Germline V lookup: CDR1 KGHSH, CDR2 LQKENI. V shed 4 bases and J 6 bases; nucleotides not matched to a gene: 2.

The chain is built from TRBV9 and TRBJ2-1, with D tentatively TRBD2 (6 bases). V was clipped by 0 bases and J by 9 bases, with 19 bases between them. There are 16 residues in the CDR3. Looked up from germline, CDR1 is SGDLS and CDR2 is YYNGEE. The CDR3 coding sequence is TGTGCCAGCAGCGTAGGGGTGGCTAGCGTCTATGGTGAGCAGTTCTTC. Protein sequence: CASSVGVASVYGEQFF. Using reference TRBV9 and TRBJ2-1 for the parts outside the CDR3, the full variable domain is DSGVTQTPKHLITATGQRVTLRCSPRSGDLSVYWYQQSLDQGLQFLIQYYNGEERAKGNILERFSAQQFPDLHSELNLSSLELGDSALYFCASSVGVASVYGEQFFGPGTRLTVL.

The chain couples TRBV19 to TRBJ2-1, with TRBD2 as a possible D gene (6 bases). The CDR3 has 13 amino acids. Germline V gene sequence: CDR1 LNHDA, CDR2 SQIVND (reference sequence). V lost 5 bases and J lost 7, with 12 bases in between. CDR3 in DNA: TGTGCCAGTAGTCGCGGACTAATGAATGAGCAGTTCTTC. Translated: CASSRGLMNEQFF.

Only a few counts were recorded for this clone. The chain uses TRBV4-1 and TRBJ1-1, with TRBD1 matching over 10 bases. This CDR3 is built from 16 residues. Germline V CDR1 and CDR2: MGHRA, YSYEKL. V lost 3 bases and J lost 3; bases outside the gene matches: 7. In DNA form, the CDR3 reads TGCGCCAGCAGCCACGCGACAGGGGGCTTTGACACTGAAGCTTTCTTT. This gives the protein CASSHATGGFDTEAFF.

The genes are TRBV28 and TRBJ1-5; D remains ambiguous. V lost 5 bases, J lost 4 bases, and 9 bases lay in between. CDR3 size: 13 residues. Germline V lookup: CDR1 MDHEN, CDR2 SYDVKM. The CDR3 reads CASSSNLNQPQHF. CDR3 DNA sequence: TGTGCCAGCAGTAGTAACCTAAATCAGCCCCAGCATTTT. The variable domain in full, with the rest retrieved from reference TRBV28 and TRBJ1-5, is DVKVTQSSRYLVKRTGEKVFLECVQDMDHENMFWYRQDPGLGLRLIYFSYDVKMKEKGDIPEGYSVSREKKERFSLILESASTNQTSMYLCASSSNLNQPQHFGDGTRLSIL.

CDR3 in amino acids: CASSPGGNTEAFF. CDR3 coding DNA: TGTGCCAGCTCCCCGGGGGGGAACACTGAAGCTTTCTTT. The V call is TRBV18, the J call TRBJ1-1; D is possibly TRBD1 (5 bases). This CDR3 region has 13 residues. CDR1 is KGHSH and CDR2 is LQKENI in the germline V gene. V was cut by 6 bases and J by 1 base, with 9 bases left in between.

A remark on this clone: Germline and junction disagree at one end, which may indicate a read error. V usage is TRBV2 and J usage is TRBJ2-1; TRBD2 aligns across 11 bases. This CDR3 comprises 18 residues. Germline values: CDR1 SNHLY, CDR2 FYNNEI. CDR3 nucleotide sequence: TGTGCCAGCAGAGAAGTGACCTTAGCGGGAGGGCAGGAGAATGAGCAGTTCTTC. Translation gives CASREVTLAGGQENEQFF. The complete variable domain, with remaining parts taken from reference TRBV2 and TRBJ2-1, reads EPEVTQTPSHQVTQMGQEVILRCVPISNHLYFYWYRQILGQKVEFLVSFYNNEISEKSEIFDDQFSVERPDGSNFTLKIRSTKLEDSAMYFCASREVTLAGGQENEQFFGPGTRLTVL.

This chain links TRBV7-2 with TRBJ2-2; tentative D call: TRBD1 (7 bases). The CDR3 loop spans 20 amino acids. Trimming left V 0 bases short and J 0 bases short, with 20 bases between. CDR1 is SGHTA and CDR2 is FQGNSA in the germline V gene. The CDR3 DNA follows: TGTGCCAGCAGCTTAGCCCTCACTCGCAGGGGGGTCGCGAACACCGGGGAGCTGTTTTTT. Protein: CASSLALTRRGVANTGELFF.

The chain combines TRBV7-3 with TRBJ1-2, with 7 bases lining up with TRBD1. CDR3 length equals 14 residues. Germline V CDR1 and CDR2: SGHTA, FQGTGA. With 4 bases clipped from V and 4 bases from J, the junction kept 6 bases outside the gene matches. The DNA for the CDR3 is TGTGCCAGCAGCTCAAAGGACAGGCTCTATGGCTACACCTTC. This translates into CASSSKDRLYGYTF.

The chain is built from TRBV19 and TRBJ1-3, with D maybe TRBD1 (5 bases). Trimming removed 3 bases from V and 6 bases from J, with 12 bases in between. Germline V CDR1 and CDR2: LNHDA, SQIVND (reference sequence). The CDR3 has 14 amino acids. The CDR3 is CASSIVAGLNTIYF. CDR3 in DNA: TGTGCCAGTAGTATCGTCGCAGGGCTAAACACCATATATTTT.

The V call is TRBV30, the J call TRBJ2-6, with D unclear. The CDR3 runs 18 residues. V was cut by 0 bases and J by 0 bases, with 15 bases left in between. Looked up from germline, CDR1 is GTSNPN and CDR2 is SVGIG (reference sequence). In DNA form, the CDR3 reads TGTGCCTGGAGTGTATACAGACGGACCAGCTCTGGGGCCAACGTCCTGACTTTC. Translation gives CAWSVYRRTSSGANVLTF.